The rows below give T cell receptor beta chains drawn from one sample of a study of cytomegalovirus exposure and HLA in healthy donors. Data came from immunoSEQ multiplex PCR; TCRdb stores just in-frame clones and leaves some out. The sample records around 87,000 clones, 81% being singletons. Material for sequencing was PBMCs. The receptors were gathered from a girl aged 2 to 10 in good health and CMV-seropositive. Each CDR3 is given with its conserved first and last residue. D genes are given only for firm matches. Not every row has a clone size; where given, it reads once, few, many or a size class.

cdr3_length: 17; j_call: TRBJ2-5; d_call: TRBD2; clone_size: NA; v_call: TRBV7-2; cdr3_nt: TGTGCCAGCAGCTTTTGGATAGCGGGAGTTGGCGTAGAGACCCAGTACTTC; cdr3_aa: CASSFWIAGVGVETQYF
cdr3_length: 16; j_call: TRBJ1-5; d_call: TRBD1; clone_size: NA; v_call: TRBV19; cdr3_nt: TGTGCCAGTAGTATAGCCAGGGGGCTTAGCAATCAGCCCCAGCATTTT; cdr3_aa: CASSIARGLSNQPQHF
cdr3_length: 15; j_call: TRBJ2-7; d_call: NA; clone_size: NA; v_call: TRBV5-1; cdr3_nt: TGCGCCAGCAGCTTGGTTGACCAGGGAGGCTACGAGCAGTACTTC; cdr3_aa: CASSLVDQGGYEQYF
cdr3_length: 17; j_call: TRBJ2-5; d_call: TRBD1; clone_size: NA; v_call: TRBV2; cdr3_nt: TGTGCCAGCACTGGACACCCAATGACAGGGGGGGAAGAGACCCAGTACTTC; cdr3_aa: CASTGHPMTGGEETQYF
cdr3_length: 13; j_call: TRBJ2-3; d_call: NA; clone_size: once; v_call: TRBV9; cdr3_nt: TGTGCCAGCAGCGTAGTCCTCACAGATACGCAGTATTTT; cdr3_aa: CASSVVLTDTQYF
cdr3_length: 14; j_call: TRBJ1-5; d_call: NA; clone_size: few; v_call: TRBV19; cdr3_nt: TGTGCCAGTACCGATTCGGGGTACAATCAGCCCCAGCATTTT; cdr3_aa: CASTDSGYNQPQHF
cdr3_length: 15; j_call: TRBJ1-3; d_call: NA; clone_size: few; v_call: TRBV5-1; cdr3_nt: TGCGCCAGCAGTCCACAGTCCTTCTCTGGAAACACCATATATTTT; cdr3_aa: CASSPQSFSGNTIYF
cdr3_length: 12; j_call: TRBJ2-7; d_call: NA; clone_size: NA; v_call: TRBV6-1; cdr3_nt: TGTGCCAGCAGGCCCTCCGGTTACGAGCAGTACTTC; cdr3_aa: CASRPSGYEQYF
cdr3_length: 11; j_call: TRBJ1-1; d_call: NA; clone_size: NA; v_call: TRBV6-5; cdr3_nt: TGTGCCAGCAGCTCCCCCACTGAAGCTTTCTTT; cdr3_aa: CASSSPTEAFF
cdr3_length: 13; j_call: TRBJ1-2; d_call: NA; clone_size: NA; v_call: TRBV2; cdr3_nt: TGTGCCAGCCAAGCGGATCTTAACTATGGCTACACCTTC; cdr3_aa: CASQADLNYGYTF
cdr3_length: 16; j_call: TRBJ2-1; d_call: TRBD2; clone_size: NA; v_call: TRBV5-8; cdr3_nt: TGTGCCAGCAGCTCTAAGCTAGCGGGGTCCTACAATGAGCAGTTCTTC; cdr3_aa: CASSSKLAGSYNEQFF
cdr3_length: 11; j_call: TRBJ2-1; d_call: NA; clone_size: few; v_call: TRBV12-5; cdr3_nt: TGTGCTAGTGGTTCGGGGAATGAGCAGTTCTTC; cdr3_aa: CASGSGNEQFF
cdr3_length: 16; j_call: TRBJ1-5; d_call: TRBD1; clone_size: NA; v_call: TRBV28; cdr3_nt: TGTGCCAGCAGTCCTATACGACAGGGGGCCTGGCAGCCCCAGCATTTT; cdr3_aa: CASSPIRQGAWQPQHF
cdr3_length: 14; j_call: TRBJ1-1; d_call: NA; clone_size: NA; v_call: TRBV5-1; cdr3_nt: TGCGCCAGCACCGTAGCCGGGGGGAACACTGAAGCTTTCTTT; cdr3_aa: CASTVAGGNTEAFF
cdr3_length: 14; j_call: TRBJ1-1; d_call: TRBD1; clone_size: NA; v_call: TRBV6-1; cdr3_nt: TGTGCCAGCGGTGGCGGACAGGAGAACACTGAAGCTTTCTTT; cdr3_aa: CASGGGQENTEAFF
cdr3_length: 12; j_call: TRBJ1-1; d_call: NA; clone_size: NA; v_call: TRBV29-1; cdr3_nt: TGCAGCGGGAGCGGGGGGAACACTGAAGCTTTCTTT; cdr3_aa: CSGSGGNTEAFF
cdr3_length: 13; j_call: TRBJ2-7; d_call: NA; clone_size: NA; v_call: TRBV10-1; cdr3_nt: TGCGCCAGCAGTGAGTTTAGAGGAGGGGAGCAGTACTTC; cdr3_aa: CASSEFRGGEQYF
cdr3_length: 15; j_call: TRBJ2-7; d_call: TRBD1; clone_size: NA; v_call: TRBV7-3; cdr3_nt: TGTGCCAGCAGCTTCGGACAGGGGGGGTCCTACGAGCAGTACTTC; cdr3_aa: CASSFGQGGSYEQYF
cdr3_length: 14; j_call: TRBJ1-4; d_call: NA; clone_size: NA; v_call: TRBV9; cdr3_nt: TGTGCCAGCAGCGAAAACAGAGGGCCTGAAAAACTGTTTTTT; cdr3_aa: CASSENRGPEKLFF
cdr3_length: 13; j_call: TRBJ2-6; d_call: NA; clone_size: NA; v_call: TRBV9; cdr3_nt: TGTGCCAGCTGGAGCTCTGGGGCCAACGTCCTGACTTTC; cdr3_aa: CASWSSGANVLTF
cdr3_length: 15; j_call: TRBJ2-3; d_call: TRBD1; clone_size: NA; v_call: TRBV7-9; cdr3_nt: TGTGCCAGCAGCCGAAGGACAGGTCTTCTGAATACGCAGTATTTT; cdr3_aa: CASSRRTGLLNTQYF
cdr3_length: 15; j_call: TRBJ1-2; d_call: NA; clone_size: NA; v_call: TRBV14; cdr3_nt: TGTGCCAGCAGCCGCGAAGGACAGTCCCCATATGGCTACACCTTC; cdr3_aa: CASSREGQSPYGYTF
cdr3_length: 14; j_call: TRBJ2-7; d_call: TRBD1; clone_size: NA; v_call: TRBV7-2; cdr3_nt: TGTGCCAGCAGCCCCGGACAGGGACGATACGAGCAGTACTTC; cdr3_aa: CASSPGQGRYEQYF
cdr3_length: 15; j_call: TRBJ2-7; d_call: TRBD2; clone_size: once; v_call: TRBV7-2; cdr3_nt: TGTGCCAGCAGCTTAGCGCGGGGGAGTTGGTACGAGCAGTACTTC; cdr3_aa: CASSLARGSWYEQYF
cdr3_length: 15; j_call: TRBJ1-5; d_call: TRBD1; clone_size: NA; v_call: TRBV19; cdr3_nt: TGTGCCAGCGCCAACCAGGGGGGAAGCAATCAGCCCCAGCATTTT; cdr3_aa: CASANQGGSNQPQHF
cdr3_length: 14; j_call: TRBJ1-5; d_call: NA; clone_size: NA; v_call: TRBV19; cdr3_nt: TGTGCCAGTAGCTACAGACAGGCTAATCAGCCCCAGCATTTT; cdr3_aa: CASSYRQANQPQHF
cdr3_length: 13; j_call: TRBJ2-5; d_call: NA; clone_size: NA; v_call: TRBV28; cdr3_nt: TGTGCCAGCAGTCCTACAGGACAAGAGACCCAGTACTTC; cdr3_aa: CASSPTGQETQYF
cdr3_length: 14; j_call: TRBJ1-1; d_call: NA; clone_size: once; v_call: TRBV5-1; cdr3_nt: TGCGCCAGCAGAGGAGTGTCGGTGAACACTGAAGCTTTCTTT; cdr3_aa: CASRGVSVNTEAFF
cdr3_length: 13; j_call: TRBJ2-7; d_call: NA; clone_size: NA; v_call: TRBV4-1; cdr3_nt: TGCGCCAGCAGCCCAGGGGAGACCTACGAGCAGTACTTC; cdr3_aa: CASSPGETYEQYF
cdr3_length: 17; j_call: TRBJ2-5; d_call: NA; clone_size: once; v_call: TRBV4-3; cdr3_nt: TGCGCCAGCAGCCAAGACTGGGAGTTCGGGCTACAAGAGACCCAGTACTTC; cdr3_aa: CASSQDWEFGLQETQYF
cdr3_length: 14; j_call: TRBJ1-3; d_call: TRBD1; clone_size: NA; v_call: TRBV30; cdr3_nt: TGTGCCTGGAGTAGACAGGGTGCCGGAAACACCATATATTTT; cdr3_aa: CAWSRQGAGNTIYF
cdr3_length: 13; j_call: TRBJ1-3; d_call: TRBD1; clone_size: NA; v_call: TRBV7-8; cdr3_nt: TGTGCCAGCACCCCCAGGGGGGGAAACACCATATATTTT; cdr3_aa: CASTPRGGNTIYF
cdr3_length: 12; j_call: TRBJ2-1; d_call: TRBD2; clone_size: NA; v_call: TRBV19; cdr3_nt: TGTGCCAGTGGAGCGGGGTACAATGAGCAGTTCTTC; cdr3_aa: CASGAGYNEQFF
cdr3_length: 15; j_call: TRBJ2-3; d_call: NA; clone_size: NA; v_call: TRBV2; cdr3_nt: TGTGCCAGCAGCGCGGTCCTTCCTGGCACAGATACGCAGTATTTT; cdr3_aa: CASSAVLPGTDTQYF
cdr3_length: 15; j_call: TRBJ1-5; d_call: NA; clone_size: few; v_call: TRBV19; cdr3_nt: TGTGCCAGTAGTCAACAGGGTACGGGCAATCAGCCCCAGCATTTT; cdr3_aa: CASSQQGTGNQPQHF
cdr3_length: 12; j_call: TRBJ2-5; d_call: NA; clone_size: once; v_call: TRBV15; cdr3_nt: TGTGCCACCAGCAGAGCTTCGGAGACCCAGTACTTC; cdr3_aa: CATSRASETQYF
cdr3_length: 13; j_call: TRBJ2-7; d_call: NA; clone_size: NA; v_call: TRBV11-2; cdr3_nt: TGTGCCAGCAGCTTAGAGGAGGGGTTCGAGCAGTACTTC; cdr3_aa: CASSLEEGFEQYF
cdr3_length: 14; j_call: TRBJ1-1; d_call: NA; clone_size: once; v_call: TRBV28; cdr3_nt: TGTGCCAGCAGTTCAGGGATGGTGAACACTGAAGCTTTCTTT; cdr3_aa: CASSSGMVNTEAFF
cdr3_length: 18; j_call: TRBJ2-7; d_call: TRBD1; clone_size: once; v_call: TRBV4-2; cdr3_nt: TGTGCCAGCAGCCAAGGGACACCTGGGACAGGGATAAGTCACGAGCAGTACTTC; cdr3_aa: CASSQGTPGTGISHEQYF
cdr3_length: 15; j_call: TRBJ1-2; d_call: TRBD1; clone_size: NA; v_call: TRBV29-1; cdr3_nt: TGCAGCGTTGCTGGGACAGCCCCTCGCCTCTATGGCTACACCTTC; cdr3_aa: CSVAGTAPRLYGYTF
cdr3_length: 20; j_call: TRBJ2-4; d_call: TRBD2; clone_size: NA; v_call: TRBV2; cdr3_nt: TGTGCCAGCAGTGACTTCCGGACTAGCGGGAGTCGGTTAGCCAAAAACATTCAGTACTTC; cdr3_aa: CASSDFRTSGSRLAKNIQYF
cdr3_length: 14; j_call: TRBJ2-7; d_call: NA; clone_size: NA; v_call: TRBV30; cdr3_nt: TGTGCCTGGAGAGAGGCAATACCCTCCTACGAGCAGTACTTC; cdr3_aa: CAWREAIPSYEQYF
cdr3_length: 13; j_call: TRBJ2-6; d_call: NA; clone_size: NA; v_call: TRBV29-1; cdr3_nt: TGCAGCGTTGCGGGAGCTGGGGCCAACGTCCTGACTTTC; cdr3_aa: CSVAGAGANVLTF
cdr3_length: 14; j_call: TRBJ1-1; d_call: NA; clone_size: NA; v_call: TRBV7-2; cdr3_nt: TGTGCCAGCAGCTCTACAGGGATGAACACTGAAGCTTTCTTT; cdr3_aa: CASSSTGMNTEAFF
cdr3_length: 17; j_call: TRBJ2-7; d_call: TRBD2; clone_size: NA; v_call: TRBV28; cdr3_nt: TGTGCCAGCAGGATAACGCTACTAGCGGGAGGACGCTACGAGCAGTACTTC; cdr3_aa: CASRITLLAGGRYEQYF
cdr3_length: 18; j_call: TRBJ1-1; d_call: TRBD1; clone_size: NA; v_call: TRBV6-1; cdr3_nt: TGTGCCAGCAGTGAAGCAGGGACAGCCAAAGACTCGAACACTGAAGCTTTCTTT; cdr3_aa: CASSEAGTAKDSNTEAFF
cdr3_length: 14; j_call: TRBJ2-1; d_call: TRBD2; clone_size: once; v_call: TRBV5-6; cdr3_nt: TGTGCCAGCAGCTTGGTGGGGGGGGTCAATGAGCAGTTCTTC; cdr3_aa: CASSLVGGVNEQFF
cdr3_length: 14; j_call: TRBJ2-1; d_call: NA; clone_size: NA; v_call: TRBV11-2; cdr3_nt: TGTGCCAGTACCCGCCAGGCCTTCTACAATGAGCAGTTCTTC; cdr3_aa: CASTRQAFYNEQFF
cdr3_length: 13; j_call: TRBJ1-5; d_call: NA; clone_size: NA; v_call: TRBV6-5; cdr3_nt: TGTGCCAGCAGTCCCAACACCAATCAGCCCCAGCATTTT; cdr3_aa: CASSPNTNQPQHF